The 21 T cell receptor beta chains given below trace back to one sample, sequenced in a study of cytomegalovirus exposure and HLA in healthy donors (dated by TCRdb to 2016 to 2017). Library preparation used the immunoSEQ multiplex PCR assay. TCRdb's version of the immuneACCESS table is confined to in-frame rearrangements and falls short of the full clone set. An unresolved V gene accounts for under half of the shortfall where checked; the remainder is of unknown origin. The sample records 200,000 to 300,000 clones, 86% of which are singletons. Together, the top ten hold roughly 1.2% of the sample. Sequenced material: PBMCs. The source of these receptors is a woman aged 25 to 39 in good health and CMV-seropositive.

The rearrangement joins TRBV28 to TRBJ1-5, with D unclear. V was clipped by 6 bases and J by 2 bases, with 14 bases between them. CDR1 is MDHEN and CDR2 is SYDVKM in the germline V gene. This CDR3 has 15 amino acids. CDR3 nucleotide sequence: TGTGCCAGCAGCCTCTGGGGAGCAGGCAATCAGCCCCAGCATTTT. Its translation: CASSLWGAGNQPQHF.

Details on this clone: The same CDR3 arises from other DNA sequences in this sample as well. The J gene is TRBJ2-3, the V gene TRBV5-1; 10 bases are a match to TRBD2. V lost 1 base, J lost 2 bases, and 4 bases stayed unmatched. CDR3 length: 16 residues. Germline CDR1 and CDR2: SGHRS and YFSETQ. CDR3 amino acids: CASSLSLAGATDTQYF. In nucleotides, the CDR3 is TGCGCCAGCAGCTTGAGTCTAGCGGGAGCCACAGATACGCAGTATTTT.

The genes are TRBV7-8 and TRBJ2-7; 10 positions match TRBD2. With 2 bases clipped from V and 1 base from J, the junction kept 5 bases outside the gene matches. Germline V gives CDR1 SGHVS, CDR2 FQNEAQ. The CDR3 consists of 16 residues. CDR3 sequence (DNA): TGTGCCAGCAGCTTAAGCGGGAGGGCCGTATCCTACGAGCAGTACTTC. It codes for CASSLSGRAVSYEQYF.

V usage is TRBV28 and J usage is TRBJ1-2, with a tentative D call TRBD1 (5 bases). Deletions cut 6 bases from V and 3 bases from J, with 8 bases between. Germline assignment: CDR1 MDHEN and CDR2 SYDVKM. This CDR3 has 12 residues. The CDR3 loop reads CASSSTDYGYTF. The CDR3 region has the DNA TGTGCCAGCAGCTCGACAGACTATGGCTACACCTTC.

The V gene is TRBV6-1, the J gene TRBJ1-5; D remains unclear. Germline V gene sequence: CDR1 MNHNS, CDR2 SASEGT. V gave up 7 bases and J gave up 5 bases, with 12 bases separating them. The CDR3 is made up of 13 amino acids. The CDR3 bases are TGTGCCAGCATCCCCTTTTTTGATCAGCCCCAGCATTTT. It codes for CASIPFFDQPQHF.

CDR3 protein: CASSWSGGSTDTQYF. CDR3 nucleotides: TGTGCCAGCAGCTGGAGCGGGGGAAGCACAGATACGCAGTATTTT. The chain combines TRBV7-9 with TRBJ2-3, with 8 bases that match TRBD2. Unmatched junction bases numbered 3, after V lost 4 bases and J lost 0 bases. From germline, CDR1 is SEHNR and CDR2 FQNEAQ (reference sequence). The CDR3 is 15 amino acids.

The chain links TRBV7-3 to TRBJ1-2; 7 nucleotides line up with TRBD1. Germline lookup yields CDR1 SGHTA and CDR2 FQGTGA. The CDR3 length is 13 residues. Trimming at V came to 5 bases and at J to 8 bases, leaving 8 bases not matched to a gene. CDR3 residues: CASSLLGQEGYTF. DNA of the CDR3: TGTGCCAGCAGCCTACTCGGACAGGAGGGCTACACCTTC.

This sequence joins TRBV14 and TRBJ2-7, with 15 bases lining up with TRBD2. Trimming at V came to 4 bases and at J to 3 bases, leaving 4 bases not matched to a gene. CDR3 length: 16 amino acids. Germline CDR1 reads SGHDN; CDR2 reads FVKESK. CDR3 nucleotide sequence: TGTGCCAGCAGCCGGGGACTAGCGGGAGGAGGCTACGAGCAGTACTTC. It encodes CASSRGLAGGGYEQYF.

This clone has a single count. V gene TRBV30 combines with J gene TRBJ2-5; 7 bases align to TRBD2. Per the germline V gene, CDR1 is GTSNPN and CDR2 is SVGIG (reference sequence). V lost 3 bases and J lost 2; bases outside the gene matches: 6. CDR3 length: 14 amino acids. The CDR3 spells CAWSYGAGQETQYF. The CDR3 DNA follows: TGTGCCTGGAGCTACGGAGCGGGACAAGAGACCCAGTACTTC.

This chain joins TRBV14 and TRBJ2-7; 7 bases map to TRBD2. Per the germline V gene, CDR1 is SGHDN and CDR2 is FVKESK. The CDR3 extends over 15 amino acids. Trimming removed 4 bases from V and 3 bases from J; junction bases left unmatched: 9. CDR3 DNA: TGTGCCAGCAGCCGTCGACTAGCCGGGGTCTACGAGCAGTACTTC. It codes for CASSRRLAGVYEQYF.

The V gene is TRBV27, the J gene TRBJ2-2; TRBD1 might be the D (6 bases). Germline CDR1 is MNHEY and CDR2 is SMNVEV (reference sequence). The CDR3 has 15 residues. V was shortened by 5 bases and J by 1 base, with 11 bases between the two germline ends. CDR3 in DNA: TGTGCCAGCAGTCCTCAGGGGATGAACACCGGGGAGCTGTTTTTT. Amino acids: CASSPQGMNTGELFF.

The chain uses TRBV10-3 and TRBJ1-5; 8 bases agree with TRBD1. This CDR3 has 17 residues. Germline values: CDR1 ENHRY, CDR2 SYGVKD. V was clipped by 0 bases and J by 3 bases; unmatched bases: 7. CDR3 amino acids: CAISESDTGQVNQPQHF. CDR3 coding DNA: TGTGCCATCAGTGAGTCGGATACGGGACAGGTCAATCAGCCCCAGCATTTT.

The chain combines TRBV5-4 with TRBJ2-7; D is possibly TRBD1 (6 bases). The CDR3 is 15 amino acids. Trimming removed 2 bases at V and 5 bases at J, with 17 bases between. The germline V gene encodes CDR1 SGHNT and CDR2 YYREEE (reference sequence). The CDR3 DNA sequence: TGTGCCAGCAGCTTCGGGACACGGGGAACTGACGAGCAGTACTTC. Translating gives CASSFGTRGTDEQYF.

The genes are TRBV18 and TRBJ2-1; no clear D gene. The CDR3 totals 15 residues. Germline loops: CDR1 KGHSH, CDR2 LQKENI. V lost 1 base, J lost 8 bases, and 15 bases lay in between. This CDR3 is CASSPLVSGTHEQFF. The DNA of the CDR3 is TGTGCCAGCTCACCACTGGTGTCAGGAACCCATGAGCAGTTCTTC.

The chain is built from TRBV6-1 and TRBJ1-2, with 7 nucleotides matching TRBD1. Germline CDR1 and CDR2: MNHNS and SASEGT. This CDR3 region has 12 residues. V was pared by 10 bases and J by 4 bases, with 6 bases of the junction left unmatched. CDR3 nucleotides: TGTGCCACCCAGGACAGGCCCTATGGCTACACCTTC. It codes for CATQDRPYGYTF.

V and J are TRBV5-1 and TRBJ2-2; 10 nucleotides align to TRBD2. V dropped 0 bases and J dropped 3; count of bases not matched to a gene: 5. CDR1 SGHRS and CDR2 YFSETQ come from the germline V gene. This CDR3 contains 17 residues. The CDR3 sequence: CASSLAKAGGDTGELFF. As DNA, the CDR3 is TGCGCCAGCAGCTTGGCCAAAGCGGGAGGGGACACCGGGGAGCTGTTTTTT.

This chain uses TRBV20-1 with TRBJ2-7; D is unclear. Trimming pared 5 bases from V and 4 bases from J, leaving 9 bases between. CDR3 length: 11 amino acids. CDR1 is DFQATT and CDR2 is SNEGSKA in the germline V gene (reference sequence). The CDR3: CSAQLIYEQYF. CDR3 nucleotides: TGCAGTGCTCAACTGATTTACGAGCAGTACTTC.

The chain couples TRBV25-1 to TRBJ1-2, with D maybe TRBD1 (5 bases). CDR1 and CDR2 (germline): MGHDK, SYGVNS. The V and J ends lost 1 base and 2 bases respectively, with 8 bases between them. The CDR3 runs to 14 residues. CDR3: CASSESAGNYGYTF. The CDR3 nucleotides read TGTGCCAGCAGTGAATCAGCAGGGAACTATGGCTACACCTTC.

The table lists this clone with a count of one. V usage is TRBV5-5 and J usage is TRBJ1-1; D gene unclear. The germline V and J ends were trimmed by 4 bases and 1 base, with 11 bases remaining between them. This CDR3 has 14 amino acids. The germline V gene has CDR1 SGHKS and CDR2 YYEKEE (reference sequence). CDR3 amino acids: CASSPGYGNTEAFF. DNA for the CDR3: TGTGCCAGCAGCCCGGGGTACGGGAACACTGAAGCTTTCTTT. Together with reference TRBV5-5 and TRBJ1-1, the CDR3 gives the full variable domain: DAGVTQSPTHLIKTRGQQVTLRCSPISGHKSVSWYQQVLGQGPQFIFQYYEKEERGRGNFPDRFSARQFPNYSSELNVNALLLGDSALYLCASSPGYGNTEAFFGQGTRLTVV.

V and J are TRBV10-3 and TRBJ2-1; tentative D call: TRBD2 (6 bases). The V gene's germline CDR1 is ENHRY and CDR2 SYGVKD. With 2 bases removed from V and 10 bases from J, the gap between germline ends came to 12 bases. The CDR3 is 13 residues long. In nucleotides, the CDR3 is TGTGCCATCAGTGAGAATAGCGCGGGGGAGCAGTTCTTC. It translates to CAISENSAGEQFF.

This sequence joins TRBV7-9 and TRBJ2-3, with 8 bases matching TRBD2. The J segment lost 3 bases and the V segment lost 5 bases, leaving 10 bases of the junction unmatched. The length of the CDR3 is 16 residues. The germline gives CDR1 SEHNR, CDR2 FQNEAQ (reference sequence). CDR3 loop: CASSAYSGSRTDTQYF. CDR3 bases: TGTGCCAGCAGCGCCTACAGCGGGAGTCGGACAGATACGCAGTATTTT. The full variable domain, with the rest looked up from reference TRBV7-9 and TRBJ2-3, is DTGVSQNPRHKITKRGQNVTFRCDPISEHNRLYWYRQTLGQGPEFLTYFQNEAQLEKSRLLSDRFSAERPKGSFSTLEIQRTEQGDSAMYLCASSAYSGSRTDTQYFGPGTRLTVL.